This T cell receptor (beta chain) stems from a study of control samples from healthy donors and cancer patients. The protocol was immunoSEQ multiplex PCR, while the TCRdb copy is restricted to in-frame clones and leaves out a portion. The sample yields approximately 150,000 clones, around 92% seen once. This receptor was taken from a man aged 50 to 60 with head and neck cancer. What was sequenced was PBMCs.

CDR3: CASSFLSGRRLMNTEAFF. The CDR3 coding sequence is TGTGCCAGTAGTTTCCTCTCTGGCAGGAGACTAATGAACACTGAAGCTTTCTTT. The rearrangement joins TRBV19 to TRBJ1-1; D not certain. There are 18 residues in the CDR3. Looked up from germline, CDR1 is LNHDA and CDR2 is SQIVND (reference sequence). Trimming left V 5 bases short and J 0 bases short, with 22 bases between.